This TCR beta chain was recorded in a study of graft-versus-host responses after intestinal transplantation (dated by TCRdb to the early 2020s). Study-level background: The transplants that recipients got were multivisceral, liver-intestinal, or isolated intestinal. Every recipient was given anti-thymocyte globulin induction, followed by around three years of maintenance tacrolimus and steroids. Instead of going to the commercial service, samples from three later patients were sequenced in-house on an Illumina MiSeq and processed with MiXCR. Of the roughly 25 intestinal transplant recipients enrolled in the cohort, one of whom was a retransplant, 3 patients without pretransplant specimens were excluded. Alloreactive clones were identified by sequencing pre-transplant mixed lymphocyte reaction products and comparing them with unstimulated pre-transplant donor and recipient T cells. Donor T cell macrochimerism was defined as a peak of at least 4% donor T cells among recipient peripheral blood mononuclear cells. Graft-versus-host and host-versus-graft alloreactive T cell clones were tracked in the graft, circulation and bone marrow after intestinal transplantation using bulk TCR-beta CDR3 sequencing.

The sample's time point label, decoded: cells obtained before transplantation from donor or recipient. In mixed lymphocyte reactions, roughly 200,000 CFSE-labeled pre-transplant responders were plated with roughly 200,000 irradiated violet-dye-labeled stimulators and cultured for 6 days. After the mixed lymphocyte reaction, proliferating CD3+CD4+CFSE-low and CD3+CD8+CFSE-low responder cells were FACS-sorted on a BD Influx sorter. Libraries were constructed by the immunoSEQ multiplex PCR assay. In most patients, genomic DNA was isolated using the Qiagen DNeasy Blood and Tissue Kit and sent frozen to Adaptive Biotechnologies for TCR sequencing. Adaptive Biotechnologies carried out high-throughput TCR-beta CDR3 sequencing of genomic DNA for most patients. The source study handled its data this way. Adaptive's ImmunoSEQ software supplied the TCR sequencing data for 18 patients, while MiXCR and VDJtools were used to process a few other patients. To correct CD4 versus CD8 sorting errors, sequences present in both subsets at a frequency ratio below 5:1 were removed. CDR3 nucleotide sequences shared between donor and recipient were removed because their origin could not be assigned. Alloreactive clones required at least 2-fold expansion over unstimulated cells and minimum CFSE-low frequency of 0.002% (template counts) or 0.001% (read counts). Clones detected in sequenced pre-transplant spleen, lymph node, or MLR CFSE-low populations of the donor or recipient were defined as mappable. The cumulative frequency of alloreactive clones was calculated as a percentage of all sequences, weighted by copy number. The immuneACCESS repertoire file appears here via TCRdb, limited to in-frame rearrangements. These files lack a portion of the clones; in checked studies, under half of the deficit traces to unresolved V genes, and the cause of the others is not known. V and J calls and clone size are given by that table; D and trimming were obtained from the DNA. The sample table holds 9,000 to 10,000 clones, of which 30% were seen once. The ten largest make up roughly 3.2% of the sample.

Study-wide conclusions, independent of this receptor: Early after transplant, peak levels of circulating GvH clones were found to be associated with declines in HvG clones. Conclusions were limited by the relatively low number and heterogeneity of intestinal transplant patients. In the allografts of patients with donor T cell macrochimerism, GvH to HvG T cell clonal ratios were high. GvH clones turned up in recipient bone marrow, with some appearing earlier in ileal mucosa or blood, a pattern consistent with an intestinal mucosal origin.

CDR1 and CDR2 are read off the germline V gene (reference sequence) as SGHKS and YYEKEE. Trimming removed 2 bases from V and 1 base from J, leaving 7 bases between the germline ends. From cysteine to phenylalanine, the CDR3 is 14 amino acids long. Left in the record is the CDR3 DNA by itself, 42 bases read in frame from the first base. This clone was observed once. No much larger clonotype is one base removed from it; base qualities were not supplied. The V and J segments used are TRBV5-5 and TRBJ1-5; the D segment cannot be called with confidence. The TCR originated in a human patient who received an intestinal transplant. The source material was alloreactive CD4+ T cells from a mixed lymphocyte reaction culture, sampled before intestinal transplant. The cell subset or site tag for this specimen amounts to: CFSE-low proliferating T cells sorted from approximately six-day pre-transplant mixed lymphocyte reaction (GvH or HvG direction). The DNA sequence is given as TGTGCCAGCAGCTTTAGTTGGAGCAATCAGCCCCAGCATTTT. Translated, this gives CASSFSWSNQPQHF. The variable domain in full, with residues beyond the CDR3 obtained from the reference TRBV5-5 and TRBJ1-5 genes, is DAGVTQSPTHLIKTRGQQVTLRCSPISGHKSVSWYQQVLGQGPQFIFQYYEKEERGRGNFPDRFSARQFPNYSSELNVNALLLGDSALYLCASSFSWSNQPQHFGDGTRLSIL.